The 24 T cell receptor beta chains below all came from one sample that was sequenced in a study of blood T cell repertoires in COVID-19. Repertoires were generated with immunoSEQ multiplex PCR, while TCRdb's copy carries only in-frame clones and drops some. The profile shows 90,000 to 120,000 clones, more than 60% of them singletons. Sequencing was performed on peripheral blood. The receptors derive from a man in his 70s with active or convalescent COVID-19.

This clone turned up a few times. The chain couples TRBV10-3 to TRBJ2-4; 12 nucleotides align to TRBD2. CDR3 length: 17 residues. Germline V lookup: CDR1 ENHRY, CDR2 SYGVKD. Trimming at V came to 6 bases and at J to 4 bases, leaving 10 bases not matched to a gene. The CDR3: CAISRSSGRAEKNIQYF. CDR3 nucleotides: TGTGCCATCAGCCGCTCTAGCGGGAGGGCCGAAAAAAACATTCAGTACTTC.

This clone was counted once. The chain is built from TRBV7-3 and TRBJ2-2; TRBD2 might be the D (5 bases). The CDR3 length is 15 residues. Germline assignment: CDR1 SGHTA and CDR2 FQGTGA. Trimming removed 1 base at V and 4 bases at J, with 10 bases between. The CDR3 coding sequence is TGTGCCAGCAGCTTAATGCCTCGGGGCACCGGGGAGCTGTTTTTT. Protein sequence: CASSLMPRGTGELFF. Full variable domain (rest looked up from reference TRBV7-3 and TRBJ2-2): GAGVSQTPSNKVTEKGKYVELRCDPISGHTALYWYRQSLGQGPEFLIYFQGTGAADDSGLPNDRFFAVRPEGSVSTLKIQRTERGDSAVYLCASSLMPRGTGELFFGEGSRLTVL.

CDR3 coding DNA: TGCGCCAGCAGCTTGGCCGTGGGACAGGGGACTGAAGCTTTCTTT. Translation gives CASSLAVGQGTEAFF. V gene TRBV5-1 combines with J gene TRBJ1-1, with 10 bases lining up with TRBD1. Germline V gene sequence: CDR1 SGHRS, CDR2 YFSETQ. J lost 5 bases, V lost 0 bases, and 4 bases had no gene match. This CDR3 contains 15 residues.

This clone was recorded many times. The chain is built from TRBV6-5 and TRBJ2-7; weak D call: TRBD2 (6 bases). The CDR3 contains 15 residues. Germline V gene sequence: CDR1 MNHEY, CDR2 SVGAGI. Trimming left V 0 bases short and J 3 bases short, with 12 bases between. As DNA, the CDR3 is TGTGCCAGCAGTTACTCGGGGGACTCGGGCTACGAGCAGTACTTC. It encodes CASSYSGDSGYEQYF.

V usage is TRBV18 and J usage is TRBJ1-1; D gene unclear. Germline CDR1 KGHSH, CDR2 LQKENI. The CDR3 consists of 13 residues. Trimming removed 10 bases at V and 0 bases at J, with 12 bases between. CDR3 nucleotides: TGTGCCACGCGCGGCGGAATGAACACTGAAGCTTTCTTT. The encoded protein is CATRGGMNTEAFF.

This CDR3 is CASSLSGTGTEKLFF. The CDR3 region has the DNA TGTGCCAGCAGCTTATCCGGGACAGGGACTGAAAAACTGTTTTTT. The chain links TRBV7-9 to TRBJ1-4; 9 positions match TRBD1. The CDR3 runs to 15 residues. V lost 2 bases to trimming and J lost 7 bases; unmatched junction nucleotides: 5. Per the germline V gene, CDR1 is SEHNR and CDR2 is FQNEAQ (reference sequence).

The chain employs TRBV7-9 and TRBJ2-7; 12 bases match TRBD1. The germline V gene encodes CDR1 SEHNR and CDR2 FQNEAQ (reference sequence). This CDR3 comprises 17 residues. Trimming at V came to 4 bases and at J to 0 bases, leaving 7 bases not matched to a gene. The CDR3 nucleotides read TGTGCCAGCAGCTCCGGGACAGGGGGCTTTAGCTCCTACGAGCAGTACTTC. This codes for CASSSGTGGFSSYEQYF.

Only one count was recorded for this clone. The chain uses TRBV27 and TRBJ1-1; D remains ambiguous. Per germline, CDR1 MNHEY and CDR2 SMNVEV (reference sequence). The CDR3 totals 15 residues. V was trimmed by 2 bases and J by 1 base, leaving 11 bases between them. CDR3 in DNA: TGTGCCAGCAGTTTAGGCGGCAGATCGAACACTGAAGCTTTCTTT. It specifies CASSLGGRSNTEAFF.

The chain joins TRBV6-5 to TRBJ1-4; 7 nucleotides align to TRBD1. The V gene end was trimmed by 4 bases and the J gene end by 8 bases; junction bases not matched to a gene: 4. This CDR3 comprises 13 residues. The germline V gene encodes CDR1 MNHEY and CDR2 SVGAGI. The CDR3 DNA reads TGTGCCAGCAGTTCTGACAGGGACGAAAAACTGTTTTTT. Encoded protein: CASSSDRDEKLFF.

The V call is TRBV2, the J call TRBJ2-5, with 7 positions matching TRBD1. The CDR3 contains 16 residues. CDR1 SNHLY and CDR2 FYNNEI come from the germline V gene. J lost 4 bases, V lost 5 bases, and 13 bases had no gene match. The CDR3 DNA reads TGTGCCAGCAGTCAACGTGAACAGGGGTACGGAGAGACCCAGTACTTC. Residues: CASSQREQGYGETQYF.

Only one count was recorded for this clone. J is TRBJ1-4 and V is TRBV19; 9 bases line up with TRBD1. The V segment lost 5 bases and the J segment 10 bases; nucleotides outside the gene matches: 11. Germline values: CDR1 LNHDA, CDR2 SQIVND (reference sequence). The CDR3 extends over 15 amino acids. The CDR3: CASSPTPGQGGKLFF. The CDR3 DNA follows: TGTGCCAGTAGTCCAACGCCGGGACAGGGTGGAAAACTGTTTTTT. Using reference TRBV19 and TRBJ1-4 for the parts outside the CDR3, the full variable domain is DGGITQSPKYLFRKEGQNVTLSCEQNLNHDAMYWYRQDPGQGLRLIYYSQIVNDFQKGDIAEGYSVSREKKESFPLTVTSAQKNPTAFYLCASSPTPGQGGKLFFGSGTQLSVL.

The chain joins TRBV6-1 to TRBJ1-1; no definite D call. The CDR3 is 13 amino acids. Trimming shortened V by 1 base and J by 0 bases, and 3 bases separated the two germline ends. Looked up from germline, CDR1 is MNHNS and CDR2 is SASEGT. The CDR3: CASSEVLNTEAFF. Here the CDR3 DNA reads TGTGCCAGCAGTGAAGTATTGAACACTGAAGCTTTCTTT.

The CDR3 loop is CASSADTNSPLHF. CDR3 DNA: TGTGCCAGCAGCGCCGACACTAATTCACCCCTCCACTTT. The chain links TRBV9 to TRBJ1-6, with no clear D. This CDR3 contains 13 residues. Deletions cut 3 bases from V and 6 bases from J, with 7 bases between. The germline V gene has CDR1 SGDLS and CDR2 YYNGEE.

This chain joins TRBV6-6 and TRBJ1-5; D ambiguous. V lost 7 bases to trimming and J lost 2 bases, with 12 bases between them. The CDR3 is 14 amino acids. CDR1 is MNHNY and CDR2 is SVGAGI in the germline V gene (reference sequence). The CDR3 DNA is TGTGCCAGCACAATAGGGAGTGGCAATCAGCCCCAGCATTTT. Residues: CASTIGSGNQPQHF.

This clone was found a few times. The chain joins TRBV5-6 to TRBJ1-4; 10 bases map to TRBD1. Germline trimming cut 0 bases from V and 7 bases from J; bases unmatched to any gene: 0. The CDR3 has 14 amino acids. CDR1 is SGHDT, CDR2 YYEEEE, per germline. The CDR3 DNA follows: TGTGCCAGCAGCTTGGGGGACAGGGGTGAAAAACTGTTTTTT. This gives the protein CASSLGDRGEKLFF.

This clone was seen a few times. The chain combines TRBV27 with TRBJ2-2, with TRBD2 matching 14 bases. CDR3 length: 19 residues. Germline V lookup: CDR1 MNHEY, CDR2 SMNVEV (reference sequence). Losses at the gene ends were 5 bases for V and 4 bases for J; bases not matched to a gene: 12. CDR3 DNA: TGTGCCAGCAGTCTCAAAGGACTAGCGGGAGGCCGGGGCACCGGGGAGCTGTTTTTT. This encodes CASSLKGLAGGRGTGELFF.

The chain recombines TRBV19 with TRBJ1-1; D gene unclear. Germline V CDR1 and CDR2: LNHDA, SQIVND (reference sequence). Trimming removed 4 bases at V and 1 base at J, with 13 bases between. This CDR3 is built from 15 residues. The CDR3 protein is CASSKIWEPNTEAFF. The CDR3 nucleotides read TGTGCCAGTAGTAAAATTTGGGAGCCGAACACTGAAGCTTTCTTT.

V and J are TRBV5-1 and TRBJ1-1; D is unclear. CDR3 length: 13 amino acids. Germline V gene lookup returns CDR1 SGHRS and CDR2 YFSETQ. The ends were cut back, 0 bases at V and 4 bases at J, with 7 bases in the middle. The chain's CDR3 is CASSLVAGTEAFF. The DNA for the CDR3 is TGCGCCAGCAGCTTGGTGGCAGGCACTGAAGCTTTCTTT.

The chain couples TRBV3-1 (or the pseudogene TRBV3-2) to TRBJ2-1; 11 bases line up with TRBD2. J was trimmed by 9 bases and V by 2 bases; bases with no gene match: 9. The CDR3 totals 16 residues. Germline CDR1 is LGHDT and CDR2 is YNNKEL (reference sequence). The CDR3 spells CASSQLAGGALSEQFF. In DNA, the CDR3 is TGTGCCAGCAGCCAATTAGCGGGAGGGGCCCTCAGTGAGCAGTTCTTC.

The genes are TRBV5-1 and TRBJ2-7; the match to TRBD2 covers 7 bases. Germline lookup yields CDR1 SGHRS and CDR2 YFSETQ. V gave up 0 bases and J gave up 6 bases; unmatched junction bases: 6. The CDR3 spans 14 residues. The chain's CDR3 is CASSLEGGYLEQYF. The CDR3 DNA is TGCGCCAGCAGCTTGGAGGGAGGGTATCTCGAGCAGTACTTC. The variable domain in full, completed from reference TRBV5-1 and TRBJ2-7, reads KAGVTQTPRYLIKTRGQQVTLSCSPISGHRSVSWYQQTPGQGLQFLFEYFSETQRNKGNFPGRFSGRQFSNSRSEMNVSTLELGDSALYLCASSLEGGYLEQYFGPGTRLTVT.

This chain uses TRBV5-1 with TRBJ2-1; tentative D call: TRBD1 (5 bases). Trimming took off 5 bases at V and 8 bases at J, with 14 bases between the two ends. CDR3 size: 13 residues. CDR1 is SGHRS, CDR2 YFSETQ, per germline. The DNA of the CDR3 is TGCGCCAGCAGGGGGCAGTGGGTCGATGAGCAGTTCTTC. This translates into CASRGQWVDEQFF.

The chain links TRBV4-1 to TRBJ1-2, with D unresolved. The CDR3 is 14 residues long. Germline values: CDR1 MGHRA, CDR2 YSYEKL. V was shortened by 0 bases and J by 5 bases, with 10 bases between the two germline ends. The CDR3 loop is CASSQERGSYGYTF. CDR3 in DNA: TGCGCCAGCAGCCAAGAGAGAGGTTCGTATGGCTACACCTTC.

J is TRBJ1-5 and V is TRBV28, with D tentatively TRBD1 (5 bases). The germline gives CDR1 MDHEN, CDR2 SYDVKM. V was clipped by 6 bases and J by 4 bases, with 10 bases between them. There are 13 residues in the CDR3. CDR3 DNA: TGTGCCAGCAGGACAGTCAATAATCAGCCCCAGCATTTT. Amino acid sequence: CASRTVNNQPQHF.

A few counts support this clone. The CDR3 here is CASSYRDRGLYEQYF. The CDR3 DNA reads TGTGCCAGCAGTTACCGGGACAGGGGGCTCTACGAGCAGTACTTC. The rearrangement joins TRBV6-5 to TRBJ2-7, with TRBD1 matching 12 bases. Germline loops: CDR1 MNHEY, CDR2 SVGAGI. V gave up 2 bases and J gave up 3 bases; unmatched junction bases: 2. The CDR3 is made up of 15 amino acids.